This TCR beta chain was captured by sequencing in a study of blood T cell repertoires in COVID-19. On the study more broadly: PBMCs, B-cell-depleted T cells, or T cells provided the cDNA or gDNA that made up the material.

A note on this clone: The junction departs from germline at one end; a sequencing error may be responsible.

Per the original data handling: Reference gene primer amplification gave estimated nucleated cell counts. Data came from immunoSEQ multiplex PCR; TCRdb stores just in-frame clones and leaves some out. V, J and clone size reflect that table, while D and trimming were determined from the DNA. The repertoire holds roughly 90,000 clones, with 75% to 90% as singletons. The sequencing sample was made of peripheral blood. The TCR sequence derives from a man at least 80 years old with acute or convalescent COVID-19.

The CDR3 nucleotides read TGTGCCAGCAGGCGGTCTAACTATGGCCACACCTTC. Its protein is CASRRSNYGHTF. The chain is built from TRBV6-5 and TRBJ1-2; D is uncertain. CDR3 length equals 12 residues. Germline V gene sequence: CDR1 MNHEY, CDR2 SVGAGI.